The 12 T cell receptor beta chains given below trace back to one sample, sequenced in a study of T cells after yellow fever vaccination. One entry per CDR3 protein results from TCRdb running MiXCR on the 5' RACE reads. Of tens of thousands of distinct CDR3 sequences detected, about 6.5% appear once; the ten largest clones hold 30% to 45%. Sequencing used CD8+ T cells sorted from PBMCs, obtained roughly seven weeks after the first yellow fever vaccination. The source of these receptors is a man younger than 35 who received the YFV17D yellow fever vaccine.

This rearrangement joins TRBV7-8 to TRBJ1-1; maybe TRBD1 (5 bases). The CDR3 runs 15 residues. V was trimmed by 5 bases and J by 6 bases, leaving 19 bases between them. Germline values: CDR1 SGHVS, CDR2 FQNEAQ. This CDR3 is CASSPIKWDRAEAFF. CDR3 sequence (DNA): TGTGCCAGCAGCCCCATTAAGTGGGACCGCGCTGAAGCTTTCTTT. Based on the CDR3 plus reference TRBV7-8 and TRBJ1-1, the full variable domain is GAGVSQSPRYKVAKRGQDVALRCDPISGHVSLFWYQQALGQGPEFLTYFQNEAQLDKSGLPSDRFFAERPEGSVSTLKIQRTQQEDSAVYLCASSPIKWDRAEAFFGQGTRLTVV.

This clonotype was counted many times. The V gene is TRBV12-3 or TRBV12-4, the J gene TRBJ2-3; no reliable D call. The CDR3 totals 14 residues. The V gene lost 6 bases and the J gene lost 2 bases, with 12 bases spanning the gap. The CDR3 nucleotides read TGTGCCAGCAGGCCCCCTGGGGTCACAGATACGCAGTATTTT. Protein product: CASRPPGVTDTQYF.

This clonotype was observed many times. This chain connects TRBV7-8 to TRBJ2-7; possibly TRBD1 or TRBD2 for D (5 bases each). Trimming took off 4 bases at V and 1 base at J, with 14 bases between the two ends. The germline CDR1 and CDR2 sequences are SGHVS and FQNEAQ. CDR3 size: 15 residues. CDR3 sequence reads: CASSSRGPASYEQYF. The CDR3 DNA reads as TGTGCCAGCAGCTCGAGGGGTCCGGCATCCTACGAGCAGTACTTC.

The chain couples TRBV7-6 to TRBJ2-1; 8 bases match TRBD1. Germline CDR1 reads SGHVS; CDR2 reads FNYEAQ. The CDR3 runs to 14 residues. V was pared by 4 bases and J by 7 bases, with 6 bases of the junction left unmatched. The CDR3 DNA is TGTGCCAGCAGCTCAGACAGGGGCCCGAATGAGCAGTTCTTC. Protein sequence: CASSSDRGPNEQFF.

In its sample, this clonotype was seen many times. The V gene is TRBV27, the J gene TRBJ2-2, with D perhaps TRBD1 or TRBD2 (6 bases each). The CDR3 is made up of 17 amino acids. Germline V lookup: CDR1 MNHEY, CDR2 SMNVEV (reference sequence). V lost 5 bases, J lost 5 bases, and 21 bases lay in between. CDR3 residues: CASSVLEHRAGTGELFF. CDR3 nucleotide sequence: TGTGCCAGCAGTGTGCTTGAGCACAGGGCGGGGACCGGGGAGCTGTTTTTT.

The chain has TRBV4-1 and TRBJ2-5; D uncertain. Germline CDR1 is MGHRA and CDR2 is YSYEKL. V was cut by 1 base and J by 5 bases, with 5 bases left in between. This CDR3 contains 12 residues. Here the CDR3 DNA reads TGCGCCAGCAGCCAAGTAAGGGAGACCCAGTACTTC. Amino acids: CASSQVRETQYF.

The V and J genes are TRBV29-1 and TRBJ1-2, with D tentatively TRBD1 (5 bases). The CDR3 totals 12 residues. V was trimmed by 4 bases and J by 8 bases, leaving 14 bases between them. Per the germline V gene, CDR1 is SQVTM and CDR2 is ANQGSEA. The CDR3 here is CSVGRQGRGYTF. In nucleotides, the CDR3 is TGCAGCGTTGGTCGTCAGGGAAGAGGCTACACCTTC.

This clonotype was counted between two and nine times. The rearrangement uses TRBV29-1 and TRBJ2-3; maybe TRBD1 (6 bases). This CDR3 comprises 14 residues. The germline CDR1 and CDR2 sequences are SQVTM and ANQGSEA. V lost 0 bases, J lost 0 bases, and 7 bases lay in between. CDR3: CSVEEGTSTDTQYF. CDR3 DNA: TGCAGCGTTGAAGAGGGGACAAGCACAGATACGCAGTATTTT.

This clonotype was picked up a small number of times. V and J are TRBV12-3 or TRBV12-4 and TRBJ2-3; weak D call: TRBD1 (6 bases). The CDR3 runs to 14 residues. The ends were cut back, 8 bases at V and 2 bases at J, with 14 bases in the middle. CDR3 in DNA: TGTGCCAGCCTTTGGGGGCGACCCACAGATACGCAGTATTTT. It translates to CASLWGRPTDTQYF.

There are many counts of this clonotype. The chain is built from TRBV7-9 and TRBJ2-5; 9 bases fit TRBD1. Germline-derived CDR1 and CDR2 are SEHNR and FQNEAQ (reference sequence). The length of the CDR3 is 15 residues. The J segment lost 5 bases and the V segment lost 1 base, leaving 5 bases of the junction unmatched. In DNA form, the CDR3 reads TGTGCCAGCAGCTTAGTGGGGACAGGGTGGGAGACCCAGTACTTC. Translation: CASSLVGTGWETQYF.

On this clonotype: Possible read error: a much larger clone is one base away. CDR3 bases: TGTGCCAGCAGCTTAAGAGGGGGGCTAGCGGTAGTCACCTGGGAGCTGTTTTTT. This translates into CASSLRGGLAVVTWELFF. V and J are TRBV7-3 and TRBJ2-2, with D perhaps TRBD2 (7 bases). The CDR3 has 18 residues. Germline values: CDR1 SGHTA, CDR2 FQGTGA.

V gene TRBV7-6 combines with J gene TRBJ2-7; TRBD2 might be the D (7 bases). The length of the CDR3 is 14 residues. Deletions cut 10 bases from V and 6 bases from J, with 22 bases between. Germline values: CDR1 SGHVS, CDR2 FNYEAQ. The CDR3 DNA sequence: TGTGCCACCAAGAGGTCCTCGAGGGGGGGCGAGCAGTACTTC. Its protein product is CATKRSSRGGEQYF. The full variable domain, completed using reference TRBV7-6 and TRBJ2-7, is GAGVSQSPRYKVTKRGQDVALRCDPISGHVSLYWYRQALGQGPEFLTYFNYEAQQDKSGLPNDRFSAERPEGSISTLTIQRTEQRDSAMYRCATKRSSRGGEQYFGPGTRLTVT.